The 25 T cell receptor beta chains reported below all come from one sample, sequenced in a study of blood T cell repertoires in COVID-19. The table came from immunoSEQ multiplex PCR; TCRdb's copy has only in-frame clones and leaves some out. The table records about 270,000 clones, around nine tenths of them present only once. The specimen was PBMCs or T cells enriched from blood (not recorded which). The receptors were gathered from a woman aged 18-30 years who had recovered from COVID-19.

The chain links TRBV7-8 to TRBJ1-2; 7 bases are shared with TRBD1. Per the germline V gene, CDR1 is SGHVS and CDR2 is FQNEAQ. J lost 7 bases, V lost 4 bases, and 9 bases had no gene match. This CDR3 has 14 residues. CDR3 residues: CASSSLTGAVGYTF. The CDR3 DNA reads TGTGCCAGCAGCTCCCTCACAGGGGCCGTTGGCTACACCTTC. Based on the CDR3 plus reference TRBV7-8 and TRBJ1-2, the full variable domain is GAGVSQSPRYKVAKRGQDVALRCDPISGHVSLFWYQQALGQGPEFLTYFQNEAQLDKSGLPSDRFFAERPEGSVSTLKIQRTQQEDSAVYLCASSSLTGAVGYTFGSGTRLTVV.

The rearrangement joins TRBV12-5 to TRBJ2-5; 10 bases map to TRBD2. From germline, CDR1 is LGHNT and CDR2 FRNRAP. The length of the CDR3 is 17 residues. V shed 0 bases, J shed 2 bases, and the junction held 6 bases outside the gene matches. As DNA, the CDR3 is TGTGCTAGTGGTTTGGTAGGTTGGACTAGCGGTCAAGAGACCCAGTACTTC. Translated, it gives CASGLVGWTSGQETQYF.

V usage is TRBV30 and J usage is TRBJ2-7; 7 positions agree with TRBD1. The CDR3 sequence is 14 residues long. The J segment lost 0 bases and the V segment lost 3 bases, leaving 5 bases of the junction unmatched. CDR1 and CDR2 from the germline V gene are GTSNPN and SVGIG (reference sequence). The chain's CDR3 is CAWRSDRTSYEQYF. The CDR3 DNA follows: TGTGCCTGGAGATCGGACAGGACCTCCTACGAGCAGTACTTC.

The chain has TRBV7-9 and TRBJ1-6, with 7 bases matching TRBD1. CDR3 size: 15 residues. Germline CDR1 and CDR2: SEHNR and FQNEAQ (reference sequence). Germline trimming cut 6 bases from V and 9 bases from J; bases unmatched to any gene: 11. The CDR3 nucleotides are TGTGCCAGCAGTCCACAGGGGAATGTAGGTTCACCCCTCCACTTT. Protein: CASSPQGNVGSPLHF.

The genes are TRBV19 and TRBJ1-1; D ambiguous. V lost 0 bases and J lost 9, with 8 bases in between. CDR1 is LNHDA, CDR2 SQIVND, per germline (reference sequence). The CDR3 consists of 12 residues. The CDR3 DNA reads as TGTGCCAGTAGTATAGATCGGAGGAAAGCTTTCTTT. Its translation: CASSIDRRKAFF. The whole variable domain, remainder taken from reference TRBV19 and TRBJ1-1, is DGGITQSPKYLFRKEGQNVTLSCEQNLNHDAMYWYRQDPGQGLRLIYYSQIVNDFQKGDIAEGYSVSREKKESFPLTVTSAQKNPTAFYLCASSIDRRKAFFGQGTRLTVV.

The V and J genes are TRBV7-2 and TRBJ2-3; TRBD2 matches 7 bases. This CDR3 comprises 15 residues. Per the germline V gene, CDR1 is SGHTA and CDR2 is FQGNSA. V trimming: 4 bases; J trimming: 0 bases; junction bases outside the gene matches: 4. The CDR3 DNA reads as TGTGCCAGCAGCTGGACTAGTTCTAGCACAGATACGCAGTATTTT. Translation gives CASSWTSSSTDTQYF.

V gene TRBV19 combines with J gene TRBJ2-1, with 7 bases aligning to TRBD1. The germline gives CDR1 LNHDA, CDR2 SQIVND (reference sequence). The CDR3 loop spans 18 amino acids. Trimming took 3 bases from V and 0 from J; bases not matched to a gene: 11. This chain's CDR3 is CASSIRGQSMSSYNEQFF. CDR3 nucleotides: TGTGCCAGTAGTATTCGGGGACAGAGCATGTCCTCCTACAATGAGCAGTTCTTC.

To note about this clone: This sample includes further DNA sequences coding for the same CDR3. The rearrangement joins TRBV4-1 to TRBJ2-7, with 10 bases aligning to TRBD2. With V trimmed by 0 bases and J by 4 bases, 6 bases remained unmatched. This CDR3 is built from 16 residues. The germline gives CDR1 MGHRA, CDR2 YSYEKL. The CDR3 DNA is TGCGCCAGCAGCCAAGATAGTTTAGCGGGAGGTTACGAGCAGTACTTC. It yields the protein CASSQDSLAGGYEQYF.

The rearrangement links TRBV7-8 to TRBJ2-7; 9 bases line up with TRBD1. The ends lost 2 bases at V and 5 bases at J; junction bases unmatched: 7. The length of the CDR3 is 15 residues. CDR1 and CDR2 from the germline V gene are SGHVS and FQNEAQ. The CDR3 is CASSLYLRTGDEQYF. In nucleotides, the CDR3 is TGTGCCAGCAGCTTATATTTGCGGACAGGGGACGAGCAGTACTTC.

V and J are TRBV11-3 and TRBJ1-4, with 8 positions matching TRBD1. The CDR3 consists of 14 residues. Germline assignment: CDR1 SGHNT and CDR2 YENEEA. V was pared by 7 bases and J by 8 bases, with 9 bases of the junction left unmatched. CDR3 loop: CASKPGQATEKLFF. The CDR3 coding sequence is TGTGCCAGCAAGCCGGGACAGGCTACAGAAAAACTGTTTTTT.

The V and J genes are TRBV30 and TRBJ1-1, with 7 bases aligning to TRBD1. Germline V gene data show CDR1 as GTSNPN and CDR2 as SVGIG (reference sequence). The V segment lost 5 bases and the J segment 6 bases; nucleotides outside the gene matches: 6. This CDR3 comprises 12 residues. CDR3 sequence (DNA): TGTGCCTGGGGCCCTGGGACAGCTGAAGCTTTCTTT. Translation: CAWGPGTAEAFF.

This rearrangement joins TRBV5-6 to TRBJ2-5, with 8 bases aligning to TRBD1. V was clipped by 3 bases and J by 4 bases; unmatched bases: 8. Per the germline V gene, CDR1 is SGHDT and CDR2 is YYEEEE. CDR3 size: 15 residues. CDR3 DNA: TGTGCCAGCAGCTCGACAGGGGCCGAGGGAGAGACCCAGTACTTC. Its protein product is CASSSTGAEGETQYF. The complete variable domain, with remaining parts taken from reference TRBV5-6 and TRBJ2-5, reads DAGVTQSPTHLIKTRGQQVTLRCSPKSGHDTVSWYQQALGQGPQFIFQYYEEEERQRGNFPDRFSGHQFPNYSSELNVNALLLGDSALYLCASSSTGAEGETQYFGPGTRLLVL.

This chain uses TRBV5-1 with TRBJ2-1; the match to TRBD2 covers 10 bases. Germline V CDR1 and CDR2: SGHRS, YFSETQ. CDR3 length: 14 residues. The V and J ends lost 2 bases and 5 bases, in that order; junction bases with no gene match: 1. CDR3 in amino acids: CASSFGLADNEQFF. In DNA, the CDR3 is TGCGCCAGCAGCTTCGGACTAGCGGACAATGAGCAGTTCTTC.

The chain employs TRBV28 and TRBJ2-2; weak D call: TRBD1 (6 bases). CDR1 and CDR2 (germline): MDHEN, SYDVKM. The germline V and J ends were trimmed by 2 bases and 1 base, with 11 bases remaining between them. The CDR3 length is 16 residues. CDR3 DNA sequence: TGTGCCAGCAGTTTAGGGGGACACTTGAACACCGGGGAGCTGTTTTTT. Its translation is CASSLGGHLNTGELFF.

This chain connects TRBV6-5 to TRBJ1-6, with D perhaps TRBD1 (5 bases). The CDR3 loop spans 14 amino acids. Germline CDR1 reads MNHEY; CDR2 reads SVGAGI. V gave up 0 bases and J gave up 14 bases, with 14 bases separating them. The CDR3: CASSYSTSGGALHF. CDR3 DNA sequence: TGTGCCAGCAGTTACTCCACCTCCGGGGGAGCCCTCCACTTT.

V gene TRBV28 combines with J gene TRBJ1-2, with 8 bases lining up with TRBD1. The CDR3 has 15 residues. Germline V CDR1 and CDR2: MDHEN, SYDVKM. After removal of 5 bases from V and 3 bases from J, the junction contained 8 bases not matched to a gene. As DNA, the CDR3 is TGTGCCAGCAGTGCTTTTATGACAGGGGACTATGGCTACACCTTC. This encodes CASSAFMTGDYGYTF.

The chain couples TRBV27 to TRBJ2-7, with 7 positions matching TRBD2. Germline-derived CDR1 and CDR2 are MNHEY and SMNVEV (reference sequence). Unmatched junction bases numbered 1, after V lost 2 bases and J lost 0 bases. The CDR3 has 14 residues. The CDR3 DNA follows: TGTGCCAGCAGTTTAAGCGGGGTCTCCTACGAGCAGTACTTC. This encodes CASSLSGVSYEQYF.

The chain carries TRBV3-1 (or the pseudogene TRBV3-2) and TRBJ2-3; 14 nucleotides match TRBD2. V shed 0 bases, J shed 5 bases, and the junction held 7 bases outside the gene matches. Germline V gene data show CDR1 as LGHDT and CDR2 as YNNKEL (reference sequence). The length of the CDR3 is 18 residues. CDR3 in DNA: TGTGCCAGCAGCCAAGAGTCGTGGACTAGCGGGGGGTTAGATACGCAGTATTTT. It specifies CASSQESWTSGGLDTQYF.

The chain links TRBV11-3 to TRBJ1-1, with D unclear. Germline V gene lookup returns CDR1 SGHNT and CDR2 YENEEA. V shed 1 base and J shed 0 bases, with 6 bases lying between them. The CDR3 contains 14 residues. The CDR3 bases are TGTGCCAGCAGCTTAGGACTTGTGAACACTGAAGCTTTCTTT. This gives the protein CASSLGLVNTEAFF.

The chain combines TRBV10-1 with TRBJ1-5; D possibly corresponds to TRBD1 (5 bases). The V gene's germline CDR1 is WNHNN and CDR2 SYGVQD (reference sequence). The CDR3 has 13 residues. V lost 0 bases, J lost 10 bases, and 10 bases lay in between. Here the CDR3 DNA reads TGCGCCAGCAGTGAGTCGGGGGGATCCCCCCAGCATTTT. This translates into CASSESGGSPQHF.

The chain is built from TRBV28 and TRBJ2-1; 12 bases are shared with TRBD2. The V segment lost 4 bases and the J segment 7 bases; nucleotides outside the gene matches: 5. Germline V gene lookup returns CDR1 MDHEN and CDR2 SYDVKM. The CDR3 consists of 15 residues. This chain's CDR3 is CASSSLAGGPNEQFF. The CDR3, as DNA: TGTGCCAGCAGTTCCCTAGCGGGAGGGCCGAATGAGCAGTTCTTC.

V is TRBV7-6 and J is TRBJ2-7; maybe TRBD1 (5 bases). Germline CDR1 is SGHVS and CDR2 is FNYEAQ. CDR3 length equals 13 residues. The V and J ends lost 3 bases and 2 bases respectively, with 8 bases between them. CDR3 DNA: TGTGCCAGCAGCTTCAGGGCCACCTACGAGCAGTACTTC. Its protein product is CASSFRATYEQYF.

The chain employs TRBV13 and TRBJ2-7; TRBD1 is a possible D gene (6 bases). The V and J ends lost 5 bases and 3 bases respectively, with 14 bases between them. The CDR3 is made up of 14 amino acids. Germline CDR1 and CDR2: PRHDT and FYEKMQ (reference sequence). In DNA form, the CDR3 reads TGTGCCAGCAGCCGAGAGGGACATATCTACGAGCAGTACTTC. Translating gives CASSREGHIYEQYF.

The rearrangement links TRBV10-3 to TRBJ2-1; 7 nucleotides agree with TRBD1. J was trimmed by 8 bases and V by 5 bases; bases with no gene match: 9. CDR3 length equals 14 residues. From germline, CDR1 is ENHRY and CDR2 SYGVKD. The CDR3 bases are TGTGCCATCAGTAGGGACAGTGTGATACATGAGCAGTTCTTC. Translated, it gives CAISRDSVIHEQFF.

CDR3 bases: TGTGCCAGCAGCGCCCGTCTAGCGGGAGTCTCCTACAATGAGCAGTTCTTC. This codes for CASSARLAGVSYNEQFF. J is TRBJ2-1 and V is TRBV9, with 10 bases lining up with TRBD2. With 3 bases clipped from V and 0 bases from J, the junction kept 6 bases outside the gene matches. The CDR3 contains 17 residues. CDR1 and CDR2 (germline): SGDLS, YYNGEE.